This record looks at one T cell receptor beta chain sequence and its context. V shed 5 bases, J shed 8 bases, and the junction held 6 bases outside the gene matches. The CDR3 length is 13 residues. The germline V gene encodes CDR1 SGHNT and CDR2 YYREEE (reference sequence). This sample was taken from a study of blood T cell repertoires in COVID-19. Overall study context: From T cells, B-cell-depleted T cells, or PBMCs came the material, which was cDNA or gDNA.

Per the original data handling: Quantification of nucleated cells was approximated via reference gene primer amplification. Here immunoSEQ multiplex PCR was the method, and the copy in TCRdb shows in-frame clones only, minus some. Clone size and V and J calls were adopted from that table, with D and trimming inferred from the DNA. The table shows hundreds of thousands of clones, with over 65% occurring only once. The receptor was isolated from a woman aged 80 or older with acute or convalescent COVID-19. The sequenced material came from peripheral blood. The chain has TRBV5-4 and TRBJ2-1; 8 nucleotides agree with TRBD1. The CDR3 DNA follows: TGTGCCAGCAGTTCCCCGGGACAGGATGAGCAGTTCTTC. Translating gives CASSSPGQDEQFF.